The entry that follows covers one T cell receptor (beta chain) sequence. This sample is drawn from a study of regulatory T cells in long-lasting Graves disease. Researchers made TCR beta libraries by using iRepertoire HTBI primers and running Arm-PCR on CDR3 regions. Each CDR3 protein is one row after TCRdb ran MiXCR on the multiplex PCR reads. Here the sample spans about 560,000 distinct CDR3 sequences, 15% to 20% being singletons. The time point denotes: newly diagnosed GD, antithyroid drugs for less than 3 months. Following extraction of RNA from PBMCs, that RNA was used to make the TCR library. Per American Thyroid Association guidelines, Graves' disease was diagnosed. EDTA tubes collected approximately 10 milliliters of peripheral blood. Unmatched junction bases numbered 7, after V lost 0 bases and J lost 7 bases. Germline CDR1 and CDR2: SGHRS and YFSETQ. The CDR3 consists of 16 residues. The same data also went into a second study, on T cells in Graves' hyperthyroidism and ophthalmopathy. That source reports: Most clonotypes expanded in thyroid above 0.001 were likewise present in blood.

The sequence was collected from a man younger than 35 with Graves disease. The chain combines TRBV5-1 with TRBJ1-6; TRBD1 aligns across 7 bases. Specimen: peripheral blood mononuclear cells (PBMCs), collected at new diagnosis, from a patient treated with antithyroid drugs. DNA for the CDR3: TGCGCCAGCAGCTTGGGGAACCAGGGGGACAATTCACCCCTCCACTTT. It yields the protein CASSLGNQGDNSPLHF.